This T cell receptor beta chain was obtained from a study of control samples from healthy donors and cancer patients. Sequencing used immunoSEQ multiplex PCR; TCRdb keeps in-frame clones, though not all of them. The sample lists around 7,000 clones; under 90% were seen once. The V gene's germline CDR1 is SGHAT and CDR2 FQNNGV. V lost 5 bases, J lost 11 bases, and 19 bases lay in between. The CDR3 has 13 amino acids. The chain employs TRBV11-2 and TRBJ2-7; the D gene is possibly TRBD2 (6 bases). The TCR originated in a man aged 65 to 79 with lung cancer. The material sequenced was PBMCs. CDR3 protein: CASSTLGRGSEYF. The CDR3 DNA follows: TGTGCCAGCAGCACCCTCGGCCGGGGGAGCGAGTACTTC.